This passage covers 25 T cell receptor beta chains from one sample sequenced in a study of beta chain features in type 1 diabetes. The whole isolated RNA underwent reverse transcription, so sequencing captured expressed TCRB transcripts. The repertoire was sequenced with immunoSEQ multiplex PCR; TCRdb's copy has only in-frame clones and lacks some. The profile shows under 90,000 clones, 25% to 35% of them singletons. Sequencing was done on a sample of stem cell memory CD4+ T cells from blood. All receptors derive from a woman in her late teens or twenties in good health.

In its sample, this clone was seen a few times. The CDR3 DNA is TGTGCCTGGAGGGAAAAGTGGCTAGCGGCCGGCACAGATACGCAGTATTTT. As protein: CAWREKWLAAGTDTQYF. This chain uses TRBV30 with TRBJ2-3; the match to TRBD2 covers 7 bases. V shed 3 bases, J shed 1 base, and the junction held 13 bases outside the gene matches. This CDR3 region has 17 residues. CDR1 GTSNPN and CDR2 SVGIG come from the germline V gene (reference sequence). The variable domain in full, with the rest retrieved from reference TRBV30 and TRBJ2-3, is SQTIHQWPATLVQPVGSPLSLECTVEGTSNPNLYWYRQAAGRGLQLLFYSVGIGQISSEVPQNLSASRPQDRQFILSSKKLLLSDSGFYLCAWREKWLAAGTDTQYFGPGTRLTVL.

CDR3 sequence reads: CASSLDSGSYNEQFF. CDR3 nucleotide sequence: TGTGCCAGCAGCTTAGACAGCGGCTCCTACAATGAGCAGTTCTTC. The chain joins TRBV7-2 to TRBJ2-1; possible D gene TRBD2, 5 bases. The germline V gene encodes CDR1 SGHTA and CDR2 FQGNSA. V lost 1 base and J lost 0, with 7 bases in between. This CDR3 has 15 residues.

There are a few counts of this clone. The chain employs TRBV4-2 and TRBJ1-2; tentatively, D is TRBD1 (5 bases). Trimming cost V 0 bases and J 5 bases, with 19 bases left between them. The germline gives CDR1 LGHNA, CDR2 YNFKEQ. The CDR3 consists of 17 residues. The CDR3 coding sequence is TGTGCCAGCAGCCAAGATGGGGGGACCGGGAGGAGTTATGGCTACACCTTC. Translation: CASSQDGGTGRSYGYTF.

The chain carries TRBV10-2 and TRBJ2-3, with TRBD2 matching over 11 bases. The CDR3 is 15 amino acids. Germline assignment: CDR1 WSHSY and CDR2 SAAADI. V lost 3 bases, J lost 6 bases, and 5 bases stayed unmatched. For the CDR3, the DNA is TGCGCCAGCAGTGAATTAGCGGGGGGGACGGATACGCAGTATTTT. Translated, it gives CASSELAGGTDTQYF.

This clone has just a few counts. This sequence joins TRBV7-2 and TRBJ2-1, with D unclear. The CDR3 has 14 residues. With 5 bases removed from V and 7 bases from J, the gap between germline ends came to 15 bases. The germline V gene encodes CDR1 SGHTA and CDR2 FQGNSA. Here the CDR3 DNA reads TGTGCCAGCAGCACCAGCTGGCCGGAGAATGAGCAGTTCTTC. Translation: CASSTSWPENEQFF.

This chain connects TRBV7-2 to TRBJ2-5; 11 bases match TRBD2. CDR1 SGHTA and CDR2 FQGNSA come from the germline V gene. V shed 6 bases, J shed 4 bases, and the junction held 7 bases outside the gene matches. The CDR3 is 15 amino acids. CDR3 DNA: TGTGCCAGCAGTTACCGGACTAGCGGGCTAGAGACCCAGTACTTC. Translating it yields CASSYRTSGLETQYF.

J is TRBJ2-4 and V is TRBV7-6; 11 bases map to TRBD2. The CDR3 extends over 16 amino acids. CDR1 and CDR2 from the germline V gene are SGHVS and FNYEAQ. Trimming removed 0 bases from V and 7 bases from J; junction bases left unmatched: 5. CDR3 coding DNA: TGTGCCAGCAGCTTAGCTAGCGGGGGGGCCGGGAACATTCAGTACTTC. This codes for CASSLASGGAGNIQYF.

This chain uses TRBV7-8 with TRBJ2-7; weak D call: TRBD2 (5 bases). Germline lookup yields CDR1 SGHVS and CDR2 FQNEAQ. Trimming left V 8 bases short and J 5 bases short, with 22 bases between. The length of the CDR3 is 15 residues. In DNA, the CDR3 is TGTGCCAGCGTGGACTGGGTATCTCTAAGAAACGAGCAGTACTTC. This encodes CASVDWVSLRNEQYF. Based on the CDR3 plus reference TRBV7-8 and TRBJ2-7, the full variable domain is GAGVSQSPRYKVAKRGQDVALRCDPISGHVSLFWYQQALGQGPEFLTYFQNEAQLDKSGLPSDRFFAERPEGSVSTLKIQRTQQEDSAVYLCASVDWVSLRNEQYFGPGTRLTVT.

The CDR3 spells CASSPGQGRLNEQFF. Written as DNA, the CDR3 is TGCGCCAGCAGCCCGGGACAGGGTAGACTCAATGAGCAGTTCTTC. The chain couples TRBV5-1 to TRBJ2-1, with 9 bases identical to TRBD1. Germline CDR1 SGHRS, CDR2 YFSETQ. This CDR3 is built from 15 residues. V lost 4 bases and J lost 6; bases outside the gene matches: 8.

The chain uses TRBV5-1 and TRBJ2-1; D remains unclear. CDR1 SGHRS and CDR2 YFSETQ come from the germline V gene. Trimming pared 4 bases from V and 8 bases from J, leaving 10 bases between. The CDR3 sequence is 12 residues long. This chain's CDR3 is CASSLLPDEQFF. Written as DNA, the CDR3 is TGCGCCAGCAGCCTGCTACCCGATGAGCAGTTCTTC.

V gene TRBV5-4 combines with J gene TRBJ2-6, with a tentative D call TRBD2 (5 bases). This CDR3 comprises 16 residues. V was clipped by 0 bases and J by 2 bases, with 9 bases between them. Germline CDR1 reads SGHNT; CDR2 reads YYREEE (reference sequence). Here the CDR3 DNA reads TGTGCCAGCAGCTTGGGGGCCGGGACTGGGGCCAACGTCCTGACTTTC. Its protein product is CASSLGAGTGANVLTF.

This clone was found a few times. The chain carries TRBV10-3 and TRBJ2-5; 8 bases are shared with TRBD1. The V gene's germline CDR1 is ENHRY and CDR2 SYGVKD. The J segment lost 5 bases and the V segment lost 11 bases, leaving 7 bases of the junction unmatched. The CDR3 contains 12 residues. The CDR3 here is CAVQGDGETQYF. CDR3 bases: TGTGCCGTACAGGGGGACGGGGAGACCCAGTACTTC.

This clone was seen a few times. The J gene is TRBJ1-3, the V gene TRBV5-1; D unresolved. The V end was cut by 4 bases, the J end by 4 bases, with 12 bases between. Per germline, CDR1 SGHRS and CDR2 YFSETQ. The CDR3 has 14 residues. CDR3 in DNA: TGCGCCAGCAGCGACCCGGGAAGGGGAAACACCATATATTTT. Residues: CASSDPGRGNTIYF.

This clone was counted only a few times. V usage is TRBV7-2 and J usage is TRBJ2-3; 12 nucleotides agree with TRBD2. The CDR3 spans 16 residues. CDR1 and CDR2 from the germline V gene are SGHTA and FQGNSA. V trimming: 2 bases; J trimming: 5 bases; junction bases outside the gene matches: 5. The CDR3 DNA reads TGTGCCAGCAGCTTATCCCTAGCGGGGGGGATAGATACGCAGTATTTT. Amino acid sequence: CASSLSLAGGIDTQYF. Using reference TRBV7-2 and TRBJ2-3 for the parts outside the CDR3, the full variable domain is GAGVSQSPSNKVTEKGKDVELRCDPISGHTALYWYRQSLGQGLEFLIYFQGNSAPDKSGLPSDRFSAERTGGSVSTLTIQRTQQEDSAVYLCASSLSLAGGIDTQYFGPGTRLTVL.

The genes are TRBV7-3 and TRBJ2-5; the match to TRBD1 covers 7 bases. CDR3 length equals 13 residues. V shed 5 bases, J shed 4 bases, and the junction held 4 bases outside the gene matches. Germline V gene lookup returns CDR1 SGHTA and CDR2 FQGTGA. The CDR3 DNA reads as TGTGCCAGCAGCACAAACAGGGGAGAGACCCAGTACTTC. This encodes CASSTNRGETQYF.

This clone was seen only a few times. CDR3 region: CASNSPGGGNIQYF. The CDR3 DNA follows: TGTGCCAGCAACTCTCCGGGGGGAGGCAACATTCAGTACTTC. The chain has TRBV2 and TRBJ2-4; 7 bases agree with TRBD2. The junction had 10 bases not matched to a gene; V was cut back by 7 bases and J by 7 bases. The length of the CDR3 is 14 residues. CDR1 is SNHLY, CDR2 FYNNEI, per germline.

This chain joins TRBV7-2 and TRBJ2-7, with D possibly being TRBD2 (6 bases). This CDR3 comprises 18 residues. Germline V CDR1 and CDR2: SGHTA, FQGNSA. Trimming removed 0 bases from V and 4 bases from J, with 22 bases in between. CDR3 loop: CASSLASEFASVGYEQYF. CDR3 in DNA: TGTGCCAGCAGCTTAGCGTCAGAGTTTGCTAGCGTGGGGTACGAGCAGTACTTC.

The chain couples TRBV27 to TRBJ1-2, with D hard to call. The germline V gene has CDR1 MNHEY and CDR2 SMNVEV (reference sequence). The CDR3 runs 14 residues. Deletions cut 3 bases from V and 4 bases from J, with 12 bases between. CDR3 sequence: CASSFFDNRYGYTF. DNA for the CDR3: TGTGCCAGCAGTTTTTTTGACAACCGCTATGGCTACACCTTC.

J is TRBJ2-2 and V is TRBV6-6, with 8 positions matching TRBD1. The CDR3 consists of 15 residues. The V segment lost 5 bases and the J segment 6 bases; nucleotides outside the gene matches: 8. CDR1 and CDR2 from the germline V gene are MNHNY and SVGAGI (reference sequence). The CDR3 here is CASSGQGFGAGELFF. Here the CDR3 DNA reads TGTGCCAGCAGTGGACAGGGATTTGGGGCCGGGGAGCTGTTTTTT.

The CDR3 DNA is TGTGCCAGCGAGGCCAGCCACACCTACGAGCAGTACTTC. This sequence encodes CASEASHTYEQYF. The V gene is TRBV28, the J gene TRBJ2-7; D is unresolved. Germline values: CDR1 MDHEN, CDR2 SYDVKM. The CDR3 totals 13 residues. V was pared by 8 bases and J by 2 bases, with 13 bases between. The variable domain in full, with the rest retrieved from reference TRBV28 and TRBJ2-7, is DVKVTQSSRYLVKRTGEKVFLECVQDMDHENMFWYRQDPGLGLRLIYFSYDVKMKEKGDIPEGYSVSREKKERFSLILESASTNQTSMYLCASEASHTYEQYFGPGTRLTVT.

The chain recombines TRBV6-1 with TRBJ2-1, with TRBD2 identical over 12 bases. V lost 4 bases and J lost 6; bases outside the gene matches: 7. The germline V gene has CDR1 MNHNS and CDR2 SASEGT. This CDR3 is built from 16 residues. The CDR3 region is CASSGRTSGTGNEQFF. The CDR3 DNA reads TGTGCCAGCAGTGGCCGGACTAGCGGGACGGGCAATGAGCAGTTCTTC.

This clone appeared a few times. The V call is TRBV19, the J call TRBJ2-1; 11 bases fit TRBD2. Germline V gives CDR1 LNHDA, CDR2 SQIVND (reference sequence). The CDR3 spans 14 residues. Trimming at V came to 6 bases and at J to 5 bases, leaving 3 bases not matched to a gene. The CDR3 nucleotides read TGTGCCAGTAGACTAGCGGGAGAGAACAATGAGCAGTTCTTC. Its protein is CASRLAGENNEQFF.

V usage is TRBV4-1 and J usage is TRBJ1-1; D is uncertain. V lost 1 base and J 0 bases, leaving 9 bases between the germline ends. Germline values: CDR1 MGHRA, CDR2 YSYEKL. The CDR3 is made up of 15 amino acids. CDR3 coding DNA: TGCGCCAGCAGCCAAGGAGAGGTTATGAACACTGAAGCTTTCTTT. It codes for CASSQGEVMNTEAFF.

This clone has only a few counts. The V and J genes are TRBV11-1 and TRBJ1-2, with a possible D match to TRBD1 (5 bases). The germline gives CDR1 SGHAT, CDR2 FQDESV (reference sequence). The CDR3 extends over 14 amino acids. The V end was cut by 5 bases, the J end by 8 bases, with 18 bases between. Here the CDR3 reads CASSPGRGLRGYTF. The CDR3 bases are TGTGCCAGCAGCCCGGGACGGGGACTGAGGGGCTACACCTTC.

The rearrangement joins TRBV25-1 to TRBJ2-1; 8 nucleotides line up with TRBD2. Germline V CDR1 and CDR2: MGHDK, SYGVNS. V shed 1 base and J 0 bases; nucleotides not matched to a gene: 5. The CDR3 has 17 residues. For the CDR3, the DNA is TGTGCCAGCAGTGAATGGGGTAGCGGGATCTCCTACAATGAGCAGTTCTTC. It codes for CASSEWGSGISYNEQFF.